These 10 T cell receptor beta chains originate from one sample sequenced in a study of T-cell memory formation after mild COVID-19. TCRdb re-called the 5' RACE reads through MiXCR, storing one row per CDR3 protein. The sample yields hundreds of thousands of distinct CDR3 sequences, roughly 20% seen once. Sequencing was performed on PBMCs or a T cell subset sorted from them (not recorded which). These receptor sequences come from an adult woman who had mild COVID-19 (a few samples of this study predate the infection). Cell type and time point are not known.

Here the CDR3 DNA reads TGTGCCAGCAGTTACTCTTGGACAGCCGTTGTGGAGCAGTACTTC. It translates to CASSYSWTAVVEQYF. V gene TRBV6-5 combines with J gene TRBJ2-7, with D possibly being TRBD1 (6 bases). CDR3 length: 15 amino acids. The V end was cut by 0 bases, the J end by 7 bases, with 16 bases between. CDR1 and CDR2 (germline): MNHEY, SVGAGI.

The chain carries TRBV2 and TRBJ2-4, with 14 bases aligning to TRBD2. The CDR3 extends over 19 amino acids. V shed 4 bases and J 0 bases; nucleotides not matched to a gene: 8. Germline CDR1 and CDR2: SNHLY and FYNNEI. In DNA form, the CDR3 reads TGTGCCAGCAGTGCCAGACTAGCGGGGGGGCGGTTAGCCAAAAACATTCAGTACTTC. Protein product: CASSARLAGGRLAKNIQYF. Drawing the rest from reference TRBV2 and TRBJ2-4, the complete variable domain is EPEVTQTPSHQVTQMGQEVILRCVPISNHLYFYWYRQILGQKVEFLVSFYNNEISEKSEIFDDQFSVERPDGSNFTLKIRSTKLEDSAMYFCASSARLAGGRLAKNIQYFGAGTRLSVL.

This chain joins TRBV9 and TRBJ2-7; D might be TRBD1 (5 bases). CDR3 length equals 15 residues. The V end was cut by 0 bases, the J end by 6 bases, with 16 bases between. The germline V gene has CDR1 SGDLS and CDR2 YYNGEE. The CDR3 DNA reads TGTGCCAGCAGCGTAGAGGGGTCAGACGTCGGCGAGCAGTACTTC. As protein: CASSVEGSDVGEQYF.

This sequence joins TRBV7-8 and TRBJ1-6; weak D call: TRBD1 (5 bases). V was cut by 4 bases and J by 8 bases, with 15 bases left in between. CDR1 is SGHVS, CDR2 FQNEAQ, per germline. CDR3 length: 15 amino acids. CDR3 in DNA: TGTGCCAGCAGCTCTCCGGGACTAGGAGATTCACCCCTCCACTTT. Translating it yields CASSSPGLGDSPLHF.

This clonotype was recorded many times. V usage is TRBV3-1 and J usage is TRBJ2-1; TRBD2 matches at 9 bases. The V gene end was trimmed by 1 base and the J gene end by 7 bases; junction bases not matched to a gene: 5. This CDR3 is built from 15 residues. Germline CDR1 and CDR2: LGHDT and YNNKEL (reference sequence). CDR3 in DNA: TGTGCCAGCAGCCAAGGCGGGGGGGCCACAAATGAGCAGTTCTTC. The encoded protein is CASSQGGGATNEQFF.

This clonotype has more than one count but fewer than ten. J is TRBJ1-5 and V is TRBV12-3 or TRBV12-4; D not certain. Trimming stripped 3 bases from V and 8 bases from J, with 8 bases between. This CDR3 has 12 residues. CDR3 nucleotides: TGTGCCAGCAGTTTTGAGGGAAAGCCCCAGCATTTT. It encodes CASSFEGKPQHF.

The genes are TRBV7-9 and TRBJ2-5; no reliable D call. V was pared by 3 bases and J by 5 bases, with 7 bases between. In germline, CDR1 is SEHNR, CDR2 FQNEAQ (reference sequence). The CDR3 sequence is 12 residues long. CDR3: CASSFTSETQYF. In nucleotides, the CDR3 is TGTGCCAGCAGCTTTACCTCGGAGACCCAGTACTTC.

The CDR3 region is CASSVEGRGNYEQYF. CDR3 coding DNA: TGTGCCAGCAGCGTAGAGGGCAGGGGGAACTACGAGCAGTACTTC. The chain combines TRBV9 with TRBJ2-7, with 7 bases that match TRBD1. The junction had 6 bases not matched to a gene; V was cut back by 0 bases and J by 3 bases. The CDR3 consists of 15 residues. CDR1 is SGDLS and CDR2 is YYNGEE in the germline V gene.

Many counts were recorded for this clonotype. The CDR3 region is CASSHGQGLVDEQFF. CDR3 nucleotides: TGTGCCAGCAGCCACGGACAGGGGCTTGTGGATGAGCAGTTCTTC. The J gene is TRBJ2-1, the V gene TRBV3-1, with 9 bases fitting TRBD1. Trimming cost V 3 bases and J 8 bases; bases outside gene matches: 8. Germline V CDR1 and CDR2: LGHDT, YNNKEL (reference sequence). This CDR3 has 15 residues.

This clonotype was observed many times. A much larger clone differs by one base, so this may be a read error. This chain uses TRBV12-3 or TRBV12-4 with TRBJ2-2, with D uncertain. Deletions cut 3 bases from V and 3 bases from J, with 2 bases between. This CDR3 contains 12 residues. CDR3 sequence: CASSFDTGELFF. In nucleotides, the CDR3 is TGTGCCAGCAGTTTCGACACCGGGGAGCTGTTTTTT.